These T cell receptor beta chains were read from a single sample in a study of PD-1 blockade in classical Hodgkin lymphoma. TCRdb keeps only in-frame clones here, not all; method: immunoSEQ multiplex PCR. Among around 91,000 clones listed, roughly 90% were seen once. The input for sequencing was peripheral blood mononuclear cells (PBMCs), taken at baseline. The origin of the receptors is a human donor with classical Hodgkin lymphoma. Each CDR3 is given with its conserved first and last residue. A D gene is named only where the DNA matches it firmly. Expanded clones are given a class, and other clones once, few, many or no size at all.

clone size: -; D gene: -; CDR3 length: 16; J gene: TRBJ2-2; V gene: TRBV4-3; CDR3 protein: CASSQEGIANTGELFF; CDR3 DNA: TGCGCCAGCAGCCAAGAGGGGATAGCTAACACCGGGGAGCTGTTTTTT
clone size: -; D gene: -; CDR3 length: 16; J gene: TRBJ2-2; V gene: TRBV9; CDR3 protein: CASSVDSGNGIGELFF; CDR3 DNA: TGTGCCAGCAGCGTAGATTCGGGAAATGGGATCGGGGAGCTGTTTTTT
clone size: -; D gene: -; CDR3 length: 16; J gene: TRBJ1-1; V gene: TRBV9; CDR3 protein: CASSVDQWQGKTEAFF; CDR3 DNA: TGTGCCAGCAGCGTAGACCAATGGCAGGGAAAAACTGAAGCTTTCTTT
clone size: -; D gene: -; CDR3 length: 14; J gene: TRBJ2-7; V gene: TRBV11-2; CDR3 protein: CASSARWTAYEQYF; CDR3 DNA: TGTGCCAGCAGCGCCCGGTGGACAGCCTACGAGCAGTACTTC
clone size: -; D gene: TRBD1; CDR3 length: 15; J gene: TRBJ1-5; V gene: TRBV7-2; CDR3 protein: CASSWTGRTNQPQHF; CDR3 DNA: TGTGCCAGCAGCTGGACAGGGCGGACCAATCAGCCCCAGCATTTT
clone size: -; D gene: TRBD2; CDR3 length: 17; J gene: TRBJ2-3; V gene: TRBV5-1; CDR3 protein: CASSGPGLAGSQGTQYF; CDR3 DNA: TGCGCCAGCAGCGGACCGGGACTAGCGGGGTCACAGGGGACGCAGTATTTT
clone size: -; D gene: TRBD2; CDR3 length: 16; J gene: TRBJ2-2; V gene: TRBV2; CDR3 protein: CASSDERLAVTGELFF; CDR3 DNA: TGTGCCAGCAGTGACGAACGACTAGCGGTCACCGGGGAGCTGTTTTTT
clone size: -; D gene: TRBD2; CDR3 length: 15; J gene: TRBJ2-1; V gene: TRBV18; CDR3 protein: CASSPGRAGYNEQFF; CDR3 DNA: TGTGCCAGCTCACCGGGGAGGGCCGGGTACAATGAGCAGTTCTTC
clone size: -; D gene: -; CDR3 length: 15; J gene: TRBJ2-7; V gene: TRBV5-1; CDR3 protein: CASSLGSGPSYEQYF; CDR3 DNA: TGCGCCAGCAGCTTGGGTTCAGGGCCCTCCTACGAGCAGTACTTC
clone size: -; D gene: -; CDR3 length: 12; J gene: TRBJ2-7; V gene: TRBV28; CDR3 protein: CASRGTGYEQYF; CDR3 DNA: TGTGCCAGCAGAGGCACGGGGTACGAGCAGTACTTC
clone size: -; D gene: -; CDR3 length: 16; J gene: TRBJ2-3; V gene: TRBV12-5; CDR3 protein: CASALGGTLSTDTQYF; CDR3 DNA: TGTGCTAGTGCCCTAGGCGGCACGCTCAGCACAGATACGCAGTATTTT
clone size: once; D gene: -; CDR3 length: 14; J gene: TRBJ2-2; V gene: TRBV30; CDR3 protein: CAWSVSWLAGELFF; CDR3 DNA: TGTGCCTGGAGTGTATCCTGGCTAGCCGGGGAGCTGTTTTTT
clone size: -; D gene: -; CDR3 length: 10; J gene: TRBJ2-5; V gene: TRBV29-1; CDR3 protein: CSIQRETQYF; CDR3 DNA: TGCAGCATCCAACGGGAGACCCAGTACTTC
clone size: few; D gene: -; CDR3 length: 15; J gene: TRBJ2-3; V gene: TRBV2; CDR3 protein: CASSAGTSSTDTQYF; CDR3 DNA: TGTGCCAGCAGCGCCGGGACATCTAGCACAGATACGCAGTATTTT
clone size: -; D gene: TRBD1; CDR3 length: 14; J gene: TRBJ1-1; V gene: TRBV10-1; CDR3 protein: CASSPGPDRGVAFF; CDR3 DNA: TGCGCCAGCAGCCCCGGACCTGACAGGGGGGTGGCTTTCTTT
clone size: -; D gene: TRBD1; CDR3 length: 15; J gene: TRBJ1-3; V gene: TRBV28; CDR3 protein: CASSLHDRGENTIYF; CDR3 DNA: TGTGCCAGCAGTTTACACGACAGGGGAGAGAACACCATATATTTT
clone size: -; D gene: -; CDR3 length: 15; J gene: TRBJ2-7; V gene: TRBV19; CDR3 protein: CASSISGRSPYEQYF; CDR3 DNA: TGTGCCAGTAGTATTTCCGGCAGATCTCCCTACGAGCAGTACTTC
clone size: -; D gene: -; CDR3 length: 14; J gene: TRBJ2-7; V gene: TRBV7-6; CDR3 protein: CASSLAGGADEQYF; CDR3 DNA: TGTGCCAGCAGCTTAGCGGGAGGAGCGGACGAGCAGTACTTC
clone size: -; D gene: -; CDR3 length: 14; J gene: TRBJ2-1; V gene: TRBV29-1; CDR3 protein: CSAIGPQTYNEQFF; CDR3 DNA: TGCAGCGCCATAGGGCCACAAACCTACAATGAGCAGTTCTTC
clone size: once; D gene: -; CDR3 length: 14; J gene: TRBJ1-4; V gene: TRBV19; CDR3 protein: CASSLLPPNEKLFF; CDR3 DNA: TGTGCCAGTAGTCTACTTCCTCCTAATGAAAAACTGTTTTTT
clone size: once; D gene: -; CDR3 length: 13; J gene: TRBJ1-6; V gene: TRBV2; CDR3 protein: CASSELLRSALHF; CDR3 DNA: TGTGCCAGCAGTGAATTGCTTAGGTCAGCCCTCCACTTT
clone size: -; D gene: TRBD1; CDR3 length: 12; J gene: TRBJ2-1; V gene: TRBV27; CDR3 protein: CASGNRGGEQFF; CDR3 DNA: TGTGCCAGCGGAAACAGGGGCGGCGAGCAGTTCTTC
clone size: -; D gene: -; CDR3 length: 15; J gene: TRBJ2-7; V gene: TRBV6-5; CDR3 protein: CASSYTTTGTYEQYF; CDR3 DNA: TGTGCCAGCAGTTACACGACGACGGGGACCTACGAGCAGTACTTC
clone size: -; D gene: TRBD1; CDR3 length: 15; J gene: TRBJ2-7; V gene: TRBV7-9; CDR3 protein: CASSVGRDRGYEQYF; CDR3 DNA: TGTGCCAGCAGCGTAGGCCGGGACAGGGGCTACGAGCAGTACTTC
clone size: -; D gene: -; CDR3 length: 15; J gene: TRBJ1-3; V gene: TRBV9; CDR3 protein: CASSVGQVLGNTIYF; CDR3 DNA: TGTGCCAGCAGCGTAGGACAGGTCCTTGGAAACACCATATATTTT
clone size: -; D gene: -; CDR3 length: 13; J gene: TRBJ1-2; V gene: TRBV28; CDR3 protein: CASSLGRLNGYTF; CDR3 DNA: TGTGCCAGCAGCCTAGGACGGCTGAATGGCTACACCTTC
clone size: -; D gene: -; CDR3 length: 17; J gene: TRBJ2-1; V gene: TRBV19; CDR3 protein: CASSIVSGPVPYNEQFF; CDR3 DNA: TGTGCCAGTAGTATAGTCTCTGGTCCAGTGCCCTACAATGAGCAGTTCTTC
clone size: -; D gene: TRBD2; CDR3 length: 17; J gene: TRBJ2-1; V gene: TRBV7-9; CDR3 protein: CASSSGTSGGTYNEQFF; CDR3 DNA: TGTGCCAGCAGCTCAGGGACTAGCGGGGGAACTTACAATGAGCAGTTCTTC
clone size: -; D gene: -; CDR3 length: 14; J gene: TRBJ1-1; V gene: TRBV10-2; CDR3 protein: CASSLQGMNTEAFF; CDR3 DNA: TGCGCCAGCAGTTTACAGGGCATGAACACTGAAGCTTTCTTT
clone size: once; D gene: -; CDR3 length: 15; J gene: TRBJ1-4; V gene: TRBV6-6; CDR3 protein: CASSYFDTYNEKLFF; CDR3 DNA: TGTGCCAGCAGTTACTTCGACACTTACAATGAAAAACTGTTTTTT
clone size: -; D gene: -; CDR3 length: 13; J gene: TRBJ2-3; V gene: TRBV7-2; CDR3 protein: CASSWASTDTQYF; CDR3 DNA: TGTGCCAGCAGTTGGGCATCCACAGATACGCAGTATTTT
clone size: -; D gene: -; CDR3 length: 13; J gene: TRBJ2-1; V gene: TRBV4-1; CDR3 protein: CASSPAAYNEQFF; CDR3 DNA: TGCGCCAGCAGTCCAGCGGCCTACAATGAGCAGTTCTTC